This TCR beta chain comes out of a study of regulatory T cells in long-lasting Graves disease. Overall study findings and caveats: Limited samples may have lowered accuracy. Persistent disease exhibited a predilection for TRBV28, TRBJ1-2 and TRBJ2-5. Newly diagnosed patients shared 850 to 1,000 public clonotypes; persistent patients shared around 2,800.

The sample's time point: persistent/refractory GD, antithyroid drugs over 5 years with positive TRAb. PBMC RNA served as the TCR library source. Diagnosing Graves' disease relied on the American Thyroid Association guidelines. To make TCR beta libraries, researchers used iRepertoire HTBI primers and Arm-PCR of CDR3 regions. From the multiplex PCR reads, TCRdb called clonotypes with MiXCR, one entry per CDR3 protein. The sample contains approximately 350,000 distinct CDR3 sequences, more than 20% of which appear only once. As to this clonotype: Its antigen remains unknown.

The V gene's germline CDR1 is DFQATT and CDR2 SNEGSKA (reference sequence). The CDR3 sequence is 15 residues long. V was shortened by 1 base and J by 2 bases, with 11 bases between the two germline ends. The sequencing used peripheral blood mononuclear cells (PBMCs), collected when the disease was refractory, from a patient treated with antithyroid drugs. The sequence was collected from a woman in her forties with Graves disease. The chain couples TRBV20-1 to TRBJ2-2; possible D gene TRBD1, 6 bases. The CDR3 protein is CSARVGGPNTGELFF. The CDR3 DNA is TGCAGTGCTAGAGTAGGGGGTCCCAACACCGGGGAGCTGTTTTTT.